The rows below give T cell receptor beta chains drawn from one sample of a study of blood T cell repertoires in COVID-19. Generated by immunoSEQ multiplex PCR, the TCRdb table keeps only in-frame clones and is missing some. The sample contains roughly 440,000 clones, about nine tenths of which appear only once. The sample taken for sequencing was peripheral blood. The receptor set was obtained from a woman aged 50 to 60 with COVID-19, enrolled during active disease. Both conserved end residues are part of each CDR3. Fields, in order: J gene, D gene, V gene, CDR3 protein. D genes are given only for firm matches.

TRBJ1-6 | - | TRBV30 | CAWSVPYSSSYNSPLHF
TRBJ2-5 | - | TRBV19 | CASSPREGASETQYF
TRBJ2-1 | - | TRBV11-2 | CASSQQGLNEQFF
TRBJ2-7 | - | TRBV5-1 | CASSLVGSAPYEQYF
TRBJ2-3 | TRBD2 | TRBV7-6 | CASSHKGGRRTDTQYF
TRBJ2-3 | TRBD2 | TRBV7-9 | CASSLDLAGGTDTQYF
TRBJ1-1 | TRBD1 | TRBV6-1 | CASSDRGVKIGFF
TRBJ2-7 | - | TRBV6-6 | CASSPDLAQYF
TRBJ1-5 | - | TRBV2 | CASSWKGDLQPQHF
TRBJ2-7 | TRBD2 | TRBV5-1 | CASSVGGSNYEQYF
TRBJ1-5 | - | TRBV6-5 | CASLEGESGNQPQHF
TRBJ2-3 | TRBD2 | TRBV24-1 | CATSPTTSGGRTDTQYF
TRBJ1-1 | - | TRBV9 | CASSVEGQNTEAFF
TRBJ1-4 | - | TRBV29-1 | CSVADSNEKLFF
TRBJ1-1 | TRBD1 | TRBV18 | CASSPQGENTEAFF
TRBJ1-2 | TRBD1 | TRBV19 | CASTPPGTGASPYGYTF
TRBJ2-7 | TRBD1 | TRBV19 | CASSARDRDLFF
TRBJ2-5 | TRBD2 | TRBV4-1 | CASSRARGGADETQYF
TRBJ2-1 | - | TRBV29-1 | CSVSGTSTYNEQFF
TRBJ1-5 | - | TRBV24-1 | CATSDFWSGQPQHF
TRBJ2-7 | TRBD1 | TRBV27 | CASSLAGTAQYF
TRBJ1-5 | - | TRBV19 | CASRYSNQPQHF
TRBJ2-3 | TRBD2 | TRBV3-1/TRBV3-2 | CASSQDRLAGDTQYF
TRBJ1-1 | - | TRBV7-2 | CASSLVGRGWIGEAFF
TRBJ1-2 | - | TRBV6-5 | CASRTPRGGNYGYTF
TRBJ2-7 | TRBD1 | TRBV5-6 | CASSLTGGAYEQYF
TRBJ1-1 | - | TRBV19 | CASSIFAAMNTEAFF
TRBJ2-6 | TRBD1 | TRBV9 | CASSGQGMTGANVLTF
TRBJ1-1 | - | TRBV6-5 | CASRKGSQAPTEAFF
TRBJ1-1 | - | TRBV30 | CAWSVPQGWTEAFF
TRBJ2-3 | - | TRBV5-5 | CASSLEGLRADTQYF
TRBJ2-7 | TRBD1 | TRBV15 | CATSAAPPHRGSYEQYF
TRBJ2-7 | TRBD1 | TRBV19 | CASSSGTGGSYEQYF
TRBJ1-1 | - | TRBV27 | CANSGGGVTEAFF
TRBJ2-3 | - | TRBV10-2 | CASSVGGATDTQYF
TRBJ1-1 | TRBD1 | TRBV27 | CASTRDRTNTEAFF
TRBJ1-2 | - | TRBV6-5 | CASSPTGYGYTF
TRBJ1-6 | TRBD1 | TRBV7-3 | CASSPGQGTSPLHF
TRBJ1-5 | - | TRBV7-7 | CAAEGGPPPNQPQHF
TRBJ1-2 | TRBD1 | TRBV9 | CASSLSTGGSYGYTF
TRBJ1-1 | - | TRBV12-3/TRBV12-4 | CASRRGNTEAFF
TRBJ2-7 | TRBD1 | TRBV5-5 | CASSYRDRDMYEQYF
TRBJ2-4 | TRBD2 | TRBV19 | CASSPAGGGTKNIQYF
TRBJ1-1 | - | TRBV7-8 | CASSLAAGYTEAFF
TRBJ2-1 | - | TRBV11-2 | CASSPRLDNEQFF
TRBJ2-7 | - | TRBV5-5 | CASSLGAQAYEQYF
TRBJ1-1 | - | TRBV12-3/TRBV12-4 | CASSFAGDTEAFF
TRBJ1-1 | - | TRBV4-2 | CASSQGYRREAFF
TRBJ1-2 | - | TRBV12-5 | CASGLVYRVGGYTF